The entry below describes one T cell receptor beta chain. Its antigen remains unknown. This record belongs to a study of blood T cells in healthy people across ages. Study-wide context: There was about one barcoded beta molecule captured by template switching per two T cells.

A J-beta primer mix and a sample-barcoded 5' primer were used in a second PCR of about 7 to 11 cycles. TCRdb re-called the 5' RACE reads with MiXCR, one entry per CDR3 protein. The data show about 1,400,000 distinct CDR3 sequences, roughly 45% seen once. Researchers collected around 11 milliliters of peripheral blood from every single donor. Broader study findings: TCR beta diversity per million T cells fell roughly linearly with age. A greater number of naive CD4+ cells and higher diversity distinguished long-lived donors from aged donors.

Germline V gives CDR1 SNHLY, CDR2 FYNNEI. This CDR3 contains 14 residues. V was trimmed by 11 bases and J by 0 bases, leaving 17 bases between them. The sequence was obtained from a woman in her late teens or twenties in good health. V usage is TRBV2 and J usage is TRBJ2-7, with unresolved D. The sample comprised blood. The CDR3 spells CASSQSVNSYEQYF. CDR3 DNA sequence: TGTGCCTCCAGCCAGAGCGTGAACTCCTACGAGCAGTACTTC.